Below are 31 T cell receptor beta chains sequenced from a single sample in a study of T cell repertoires in aging, cancer and after chemotherapy. Multiplex touch-down PCR with TRB-A/B primers amplified rearranged V-D-J TRB sequences. TCRdb passed the multiplex PCR reads through MiXCR, listing each CDR3 protein once. The sample has around 6,200 distinct CDR3 sequences; approximately 29% are singletons. The template was genomic DNA from peripheral blood, not RNA. The sequencing sample was made of blood. These TCRs come from a human donor with a blood cancer.

The chain combines TRBV6-1 with TRBJ2-1, with 10 bases identical to TRBD2. The germline V gene has CDR1 MNHNS and CDR2 SASEGT. V trimming: 5 bases; J trimming: 2 bases; junction bases outside the gene matches: 9. The CDR3 has 17 residues. The CDR3 DNA reads TGTGCCAGCAGTTACCCTCAGCGGGAGGGACCCTACAATGAGCAGTTCTTC. Protein sequence: CASSYPQREGPYNEQFF.

This clonotype was counted only a few times. This chain joins TRBV7-9 and TRBJ1-2, with D possibly matching TRBD1 (6 bases). Germline CDR1 and CDR2: SEHNR and FQNEAQ (reference sequence). With 6 bases removed from V and 2 bases from J, the gap between germline ends came to 13 bases. The CDR3 contains 14 residues. The chain's CDR3 is CASSRLGGNYGYTF. DNA of the CDR3: TGTGCCAGCAGTCGATTAGGGGGAAACTATGGCTACACCTTC.

By sample share, this clonotype is medium-sized. The CDR3 nucleotides read TGTGCCAGCTCCCGAAGACAGACAACTAATGAAAAACTGTTTTTT. This codes for CASSRRQTTNEKLFF. The chain joins TRBV18 to TRBJ1-4; tentatively, D is TRBD1 (5 bases). Germline V gene lookup returns CDR1 KGHSH and CDR2 LQKENI. Trimming removed 6 bases from V and 0 bases from J, with 11 bases in between. This CDR3 has 15 residues.

In regard to this clonotype: One end of the junction is discordant with germline, which a read error may explain. The chain employs TRBV5-6 and TRBJ2-7; the match to TRBD1 covers 10 bases. Germline V gene lookup returns CDR1 SGHDT and CDR2 YYEEEE. This CDR3 is 14 amino acids long. The CDR3 loop is CASSRQGASYEQYF. The CDR3 bases are TGCGCCAGCAGCCGACAGGGGGCTTCCTACGAGCAGTACTTC.

This clonotype was seen a single time. This rearrangement joins TRBV13 to TRBJ2-1, with 12 nucleotides matching TRBD2. CDR1 is PRHDT, CDR2 FYEKMQ, per germline (reference sequence). The CDR3 is 18 amino acids. Trimming at V came to 6 bases and at J to 0 bases, leaving 9 bases not matched to a gene. CDR3 sequence reads: CASRRLAGEVSSYNEQFF. In nucleotides, the CDR3 is TGTGCCAGCAGAAGACTAGCGGGAGAGGTGAGCTCCTACAATGAGCAGTTCTTC.

The V call is TRBV7-9, the J call TRBJ2-6; D uncertain. Germline lookup yields CDR1 SEHNR and CDR2 FQNEAQ (reference sequence). CDR3 length: 15 residues. Trimming stripped 2 bases from V and 1 base from J, with 6 bases between. DNA for the CDR3: TGTGCCAGCAGCTTAAAGGGTTCTGGGGCCAACGTCCTGACTTTC. It yields the protein CASSLKGSGANVLTF.

A remark on this clonotype: The junction and the germline gene differ at one end; a read error may be behind it. This sequence joins TRBV5-1 and TRBJ2-5; weak D call: TRBD2 (6 bases). The CDR3 spans 13 residues. Per germline, CDR1 SGHRS and CDR2 YFSETQ. CDR3 sequence reads: CASSLISGTSCDF. CDR3 coding DNA: TGCGCCAGCAGCTTGATTTCGGGGACTTCTTGCGACTTC.

The chain couples TRBV12-3 or TRBV12-4 to TRBJ2-7; TRBD1 matches at 9 bases. This CDR3 has 16 amino acids. The trim removed 5 bases at V and 2 bases at J, leaving 10 bases unmatched. The CDR3 protein is CASSPHPGTGPYEQYF. Here the CDR3 DNA reads TGTGCCAGCAGTCCCCATCCGGGGACAGGGCCCTACGAGCAGTACTTC.

This sequence joins TRBV5-1 and TRBJ2-3, with 7 bases that match TRBD1. This CDR3 region has 16 residues. V shed 4 bases and J 0 bases; nucleotides not matched to a gene: 8. CDR1 is SGHRS and CDR2 is YFSETQ in the germline V gene. CDR3 bases: TGCGCCAGCAGCACCGGGACAGACACTAGCACAGATACGCAGTATTTT. Translation gives CASSTGTDTSTDTQYF.

There are a few counts of this clonotype. The chain uses TRBV4-2 and TRBJ1-4, with TRBD1 identical over 8 bases. CDR3 length: 15 residues. Germline CDR1 reads LGHNA; CDR2 reads YNFKEQ. V lost 4 bases, J lost 7 bases, and 8 bases stayed unmatched. The CDR3 coding sequence is TGTGCCAGCAGCCCCGAGACAGGGGAGGCTGAAAAACTGTTTTTT. Its protein is CASSPETGEAEKLFF.

On this clonotype: This may be a read error, as it is one base from a much larger clone. The rearrangement uses TRBV6-5 and TRBJ2-2; D not certain. The CDR3 totals 15 residues. The V gene's germline CDR1 is MNHEY and CDR2 SVGAGI. The germline V and J ends were trimmed by 8 bases and 8 bases, with 21 bases remaining between them. In DNA form, the CDR3 reads TGTGCCAGCCCAAGGTTGCCCCTTTTGGGGGGGGAGCTGTTTTTT. It yields the protein CASPRLPLLGGELFF.

The chain uses TRBV7-9 and TRBJ2-3, with 12 bases lining up with TRBD2. CDR1 and CDR2 (germline): SEHNR, FQNEAQ (reference sequence). This CDR3 has 23 amino acids. Unmatched junction bases numbered 25, after V lost 6 bases and J lost 0 bases. The CDR3 DNA reads TGTGCCAGCAGACCCAGTACGGGGTTGACTAGCGGGAGACAAGTCGGGAGCACAGATACGCAGTATTTT. As protein: CASRPSTGLTSGRQVGSTDTQYF.

This clonotype was counted between two and nine times. The CDR3 sequence is CASRKGNTEAFF. DNA of the CDR3: TGTGCCAGCAGGAAGGGGAACACTGAAGCTTTCTTT. The chain is built from TRBV27 and TRBJ1-1; no reliable D call. The germline CDR1 and CDR2 sequences are MNHEY and SMNVEV (reference sequence). This CDR3 has 12 residues. Trimming took 6 bases from V and 1 from J, leaving 6 bases between them.

To note about this clonotype: One junction end disagrees with the germline gene, perhaps due to a read error. J is TRBJ2-3 and V is TRBV4-2; 11 bases agree with TRBD2. Germline V CDR1 and CDR2: LGHNA, YNFKEQ. This CDR3 has 18 residues. The CDR3 coding sequence is TGCGCCAGCAGCCACAGAAAAAATAGCGGGAGGGCCGCAGATAGGCAGTATTTT. Translation: CASSHRKNSGRAADRQYF.

The chain couples TRBV28 to TRBJ1-5; D is unclear. Germline assignment: CDR1 MDHEN and CDR2 SYDVKM. This CDR3 has 13 residues. V was cut by 1 base and J by 7 bases, with 8 bases left in between. Written as DNA, the CDR3 is TGTGCCAGCAGTTTATCGACGGGGCAGCCCCAGCATTTT. It codes for CASSLSTGQPQHF.

This clonotype is judged medium-sized. This rearrangement joins TRBV6-6 to TRBJ2-2; a possible D gene is TRBD1 (5 bases). The V gene's germline CDR1 is MNHNY and CDR2 SVGAGI (reference sequence). This CDR3 is built from 13 residues. Trimming took off 6 bases at V and 3 bases at J, with 8 bases between the two ends. CDR3 region: CASSKTDTGELFF. Written as DNA, the CDR3 is TGTGCCAGCAGCAAGACAGACACCGGGGAGCTGTTTTTT.

This clonotype has a handful of counts. The V gene is TRBV11-2, the J gene TRBJ2-1; 10 bases are shared with TRBD2. The CDR3 covers 18 residues. J lost 5 bases, V lost 0 bases, and 10 bases had no gene match. Germline lookup yields CDR1 SGHAT and CDR2 FQNNGV. This CDR3 reads CASSLDGASGRPHNEQFF. CDR3 nucleotide sequence: TGTGCCAGCAGCTTAGATGGGGCTAGCGGGAGACCCCACAATGAGCAGTTCTTC.

The gene calls are TRBV19 and TRBJ2-7; 12 bases agree with TRBD2. After removal of 9 bases from V and 5 bases from J, the junction contained 26 bases not matched to a gene. The CDR3 runs to 20 residues. Germline lookup yields CDR1 LNHDA and CDR2 SQIVND (reference sequence). The CDR3 sequence: CASSQGGGLAGTLYYNEQYF. CDR3 in DNA: TGTGCCAGCAGCCAAGGGGGTGGACTAGCGGGAACCTTATACTATAACGAGCAGTACTTC. Full variable domain (missing parts from reference TRBV19 and TRBJ2-7): DGGITQSPKYLFRKEGQNVTLSCEQNLNHDAMYWYRQDPGQGLRLIYYSQIVNDFQKGDIAEGYSVSREKKESFPLTVTSAQKNPTAFYLCASSQGGGLAGTLYYNEQYFGPGTRLTVT.

This clonotype is medium-sized in the sample. The CDR3: CATSRGSGSRTDTQYF. For the CDR3, the DNA is TGTGCCACCAGCAGAGGCAGCGGGAGTCGGACAGATACGCAGTATTTT. The rearrangement links TRBV15 to TRBJ2-3, with 8 nucleotides matching TRBD2. V shed 1 base and J 3 bases; nucleotides not matched to a gene: 6. Germline V gene sequence: CDR1 LNHNV, CDR2 YYDKDF (reference sequence). This CDR3 region has 16 residues.

This clonotype came up a few times. The chain links TRBV30 to TRBJ1-1, with 7 bases that match TRBD1. Trimming took 2 bases from V and 5 from J; bases not matched to a gene: 5. This CDR3 has 13 residues. CDR1 is GTSNPN and CDR2 is SVGIG in the germline V gene (reference sequence). CDR3 loop: CAWSMTGSTEAFF. The CDR3 nucleotides read TGTGCCTGGAGTATGACAGGGAGTACTGAAGCTTTCTTT. The whole variable domain, filled in from reference TRBV30 and TRBJ1-1, reads SQTIHQWPATLVQPVGSPLSLECTVEGTSNPNLYWYRQAAGRGLQLLFYSVGIGQISSEVPQNLSASRPQDRQFILSSKKLLLSDSGFYLCAWSMTGSTEAFFGQGTRLTVV.

This clonotype was counted between two and nine times. The chain is built from TRBV7-2 and TRBJ2-1, with D possibly called TRBD1 or TRBD2 (5 bases each). Germline V CDR1 and CDR2: SGHTA, FQGNSA. The CDR3 loop spans 13 amino acids. Deletions cut 0 bases from V and 15 bases from J, with 15 bases between. The CDR3 region is CASSLAEGLLWFF. In nucleotides, the CDR3 is TGTGCCAGCAGCTTAGCCGAGGGGCTTTTGTGGTTCTTC.

The chain carries TRBV5-6 and TRBJ2-1; no reliable D call. This CDR3 region has 11 residues. Germline CDR1 and CDR2: SGHDT and YYEEEE. Trimming left V 4 bases short and J 8 bases short, with 7 bases between. The CDR3 DNA sequence: TGTGCCAGCAGCCGGCTGCATGAGCAGTTCTTC. This translates into CASSRLHEQFF.

In its sample, this clonotype ranks as medium-sized (0.01 to 0.1%). J is TRBJ2-2 and V is TRBV18; 7 nucleotides align to TRBD1. Germline CDR1 reads KGHSH; CDR2 reads LQKENI. J gave up 6 bases and V 5 bases, and 3 bases lay outside the gene matches. There are 13 residues in the CDR3. The CDR3 here is CASSRQGAGELFF. The DNA of the CDR3 is TGTGCCAGCTCAAGACAGGGCGCCGGGGAGCTGTTTTTT.

The chain carries TRBV4-3 and TRBJ2-1; 8 bases are a match to TRBD2. J gave up 2 bases and V 2 bases, and 5 bases lay outside the gene matches. The CDR3 is 16 residues long. In germline, CDR1 is LGHNA, CDR2 YSLEER. The CDR3 region has the DNA TGCGCCAGCAGCCAACACACTAGCGGAGCCTACAATGAGCAGTTCTTC. Protein product: CASSQHTSGAYNEQFF.

This clonotype was recorded once. This chain links TRBV28 with TRBJ2-1; D is unresolved. The CDR3 has 15 residues. Germline V CDR1 and CDR2: MDHEN, SYDVKM. V was clipped by 6 bases and J by 1 base, with 13 bases between them. The CDR3 nucleotides are TGTGCCAGCAGCTCCTACTATTCGTCCTACAATGAGCAGTTCTTC. Translation: CASSSYYSSYNEQFF.

The chain's CDR3 is CASSYRDNYGYTF. The CDR3 DNA is TGTGCCAGCAGTTACCGGGACAACTATGGCTACACCTTC. The chain uses TRBV6-2 or TRBV6-3 and TRBJ1-2; TRBD1 might be the D (5 bases). The CDR3 runs 13 residues. Germline V gives CDR1 MNHEY, CDR2 SVGEGT. Trimming removed 2 bases from V and 2 bases from J, with 6 bases in between.

This clonotype was counted a few times. The chain's CDR3 is CASSLGRLREQYF. The CDR3 DNA reads TGTGCCAGTAGTTTAGGACGTCTTCGCGAGCAGTACTTC. This rearrangement joins TRBV19 to TRBJ2-7; D is undetermined. The CDR3 is 13 amino acids. V was shortened by 5 bases and J by 6 bases, with 14 bases between the two germline ends. Per the germline V gene, CDR1 is LNHDA and CDR2 is SQIVND (reference sequence). Based on the CDR3 plus reference TRBV19 and TRBJ2-7, the full variable domain is DGGITQSPKYLFRKEGQNVTLSCEQNLNHDAMYWYRQDPGQGLRLIYYSQIVNDFQKGDIAEGYSVSREKKESFPLTVTSAQKNPTAFYLCASSLGRLREQYFGPGTRLTVT.

Judged by abundance, this clonotype is medium-sized. J is TRBJ1-2 and V is TRBV19, with a weak D call TRBD1 (5 bases). CDR3 length equals 14 residues. With 6 bases removed from V and 3 bases from J, the gap between germline ends came to 14 bases. Germline V CDR1 and CDR2: LNHDA, SQIVND (reference sequence). The CDR3 bases are TGTGCCAGTAGACAACTCAGGGTTCACTATGGCTACACCTTC. Translation: CASRQLRVHYGYTF.

This clonotype is medium-sized (0.01 to 0.1%) in the sample. The V and J genes are TRBV30 and TRBJ1-3, with a weak D call TRBD1 (6 bases). Germline loops: CDR1 GTSNPN, CDR2 SVGIG (reference sequence). CDR3 length: 16 residues. V dropped 4 bases and J dropped 0 bases, with 16 bases sitting between them. The CDR3 bases are TGTGCCTGGACGACAGGAATACTACACTCTGGAAACACCATATATTTT. Translating it yields CAWTTGILHSGNTIYF.

In regard to this clonotype: It may be a read error: a sequence one base away is much more abundant. V is TRBV15 and J is TRBJ1-6, with D uncertain. This CDR3 is 15 amino acids long. Germline V gene sequence: CDR1 LNHNV, CDR2 YYDKDF (reference sequence). In nucleotides, the CDR3 is TGTGCCACCAGCAGGTCCTGGGCGGGTAATTCACCCATCCACTTT. As protein: CATSRSWAGNSPIHF.

This clonotype was recorded a few times. The chain uses TRBV5-1 and TRBJ2-1, with 8 bases fitting TRBD1. This CDR3 comprises 16 residues. CDR1 SGHRS and CDR2 YFSETQ come from the germline V gene. V lost 3 bases and J lost 0; bases outside the gene matches: 5. The chain's CDR3 is CASSSVGTGSYNEQFF. The DNA for the CDR3 is TGCGCCAGCAGCTCGGTGGGGACAGGCTCCTACAATGAGCAGTTCTTC.